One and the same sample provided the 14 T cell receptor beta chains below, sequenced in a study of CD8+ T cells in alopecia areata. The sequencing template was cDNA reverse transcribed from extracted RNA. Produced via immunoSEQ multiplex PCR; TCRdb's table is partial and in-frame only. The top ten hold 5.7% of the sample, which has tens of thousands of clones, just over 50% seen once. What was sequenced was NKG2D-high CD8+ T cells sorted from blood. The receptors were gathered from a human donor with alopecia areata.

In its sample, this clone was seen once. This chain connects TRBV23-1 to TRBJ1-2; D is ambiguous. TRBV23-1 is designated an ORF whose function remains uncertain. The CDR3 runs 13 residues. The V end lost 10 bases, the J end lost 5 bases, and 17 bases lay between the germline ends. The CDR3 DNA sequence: TGCGCCACTAGAAGTAGCCTCCAGTATGGCTACACCTTC. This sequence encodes CATRSSLQYGYTF.

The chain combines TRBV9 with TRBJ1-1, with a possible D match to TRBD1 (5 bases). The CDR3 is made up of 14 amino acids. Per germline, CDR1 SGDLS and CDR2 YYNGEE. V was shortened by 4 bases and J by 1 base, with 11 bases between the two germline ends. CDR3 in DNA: TGTGCCAGCAGCAAGATAGGGGAGAACACTGAAGCTTTCTTT. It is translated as CASSKIGENTEAFF.

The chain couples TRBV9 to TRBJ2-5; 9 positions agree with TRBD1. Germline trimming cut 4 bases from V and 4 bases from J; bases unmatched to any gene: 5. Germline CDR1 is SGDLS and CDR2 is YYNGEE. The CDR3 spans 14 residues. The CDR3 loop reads CASSKQGATETQYF. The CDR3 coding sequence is TGTGCCAGCAGCAAACAGGGGGCAACAGAGACCCAGTACTTC.

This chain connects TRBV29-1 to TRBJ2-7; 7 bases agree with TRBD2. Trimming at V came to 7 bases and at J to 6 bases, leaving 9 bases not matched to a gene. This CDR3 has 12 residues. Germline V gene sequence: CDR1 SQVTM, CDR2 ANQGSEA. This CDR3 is CSAWERGSEQYF. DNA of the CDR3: TGCAGCGCATGGGAGCGCGGGAGCGAGCAGTACTTC.

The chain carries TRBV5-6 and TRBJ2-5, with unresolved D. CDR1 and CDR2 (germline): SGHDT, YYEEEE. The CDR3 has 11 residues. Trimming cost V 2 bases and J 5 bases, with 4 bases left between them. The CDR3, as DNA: TGTGCCAGCAGCTTTTTCGAGACCCAGTACTTC. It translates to CASSFFETQYF.

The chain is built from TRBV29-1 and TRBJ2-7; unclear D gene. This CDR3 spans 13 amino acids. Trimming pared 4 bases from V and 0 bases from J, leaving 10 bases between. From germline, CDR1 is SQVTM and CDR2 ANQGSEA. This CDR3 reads CSVVGSSSYEQYF. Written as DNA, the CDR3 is TGCAGCGTTGTCGGCAGTTCCTCCTACGAGCAGTACTTC.

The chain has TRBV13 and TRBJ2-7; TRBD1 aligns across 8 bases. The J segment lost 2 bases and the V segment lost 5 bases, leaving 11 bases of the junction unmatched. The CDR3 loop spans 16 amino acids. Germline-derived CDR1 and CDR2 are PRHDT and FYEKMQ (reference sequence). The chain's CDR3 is CASSTYRGRIPYEQYF. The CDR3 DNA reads TGTGCCAGCAGCACCTACAGGGGGAGGATCCCCTACGAGCAGTACTTC.

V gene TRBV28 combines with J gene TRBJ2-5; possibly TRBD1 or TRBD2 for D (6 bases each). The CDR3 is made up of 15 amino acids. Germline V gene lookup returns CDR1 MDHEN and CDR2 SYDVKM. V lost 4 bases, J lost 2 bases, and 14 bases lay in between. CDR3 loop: CASSSPGALQETQYF. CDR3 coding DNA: TGTGCCAGCAGTTCCCCGGGGGCCCTACAAGAGACCCAGTACTTC.

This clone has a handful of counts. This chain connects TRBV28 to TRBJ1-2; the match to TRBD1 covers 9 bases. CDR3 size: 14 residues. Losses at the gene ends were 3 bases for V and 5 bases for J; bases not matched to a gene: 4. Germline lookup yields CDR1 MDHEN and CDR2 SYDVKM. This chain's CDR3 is CASSFTGGEYGYTF. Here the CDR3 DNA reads TGTGCCAGCAGTTTCACAGGGGGCGAATATGGCTACACCTTC.

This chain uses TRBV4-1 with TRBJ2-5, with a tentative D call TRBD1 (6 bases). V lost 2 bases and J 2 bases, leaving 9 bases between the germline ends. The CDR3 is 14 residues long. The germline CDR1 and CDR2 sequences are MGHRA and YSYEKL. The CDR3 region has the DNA TGCGCCAGCAGCCAAAGGACAGAGCAAGAGACCCAGTACTTC. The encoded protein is CASSQRTEQETQYF.

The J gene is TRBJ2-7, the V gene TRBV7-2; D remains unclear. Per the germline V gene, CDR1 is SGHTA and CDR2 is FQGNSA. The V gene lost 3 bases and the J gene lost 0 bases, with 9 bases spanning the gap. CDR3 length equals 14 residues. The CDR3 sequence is CASSLVEASYEQYF. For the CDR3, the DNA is TGTGCCAGCAGCTTGGTCGAGGCCTCCTACGAGCAGTACTTC.

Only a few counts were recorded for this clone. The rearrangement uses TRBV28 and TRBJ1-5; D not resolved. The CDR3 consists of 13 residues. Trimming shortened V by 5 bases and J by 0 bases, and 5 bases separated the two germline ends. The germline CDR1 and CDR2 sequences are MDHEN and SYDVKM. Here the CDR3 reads CASSQNSNQPQHF. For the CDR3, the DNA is TGTGCCAGCAGTCAGAATAGCAATCAGCCCCAGCATTTT.

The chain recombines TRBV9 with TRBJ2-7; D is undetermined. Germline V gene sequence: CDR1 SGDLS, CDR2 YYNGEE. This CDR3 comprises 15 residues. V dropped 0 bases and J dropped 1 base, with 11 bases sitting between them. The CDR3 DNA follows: TGTGCCAGCAGCGTAGGAAGCGCCAGTTCCTACGAGCAGTACTTC. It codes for CASSVGSASSYEQYF.

CDR3 residues: CASMGGGNNEQFF. The CDR3, as DNA: TGTGCCAGCATGGGAGGGGGGAACAATGAGCAGTTCTTC. The rearrangement links TRBV5-4 to TRBJ2-1, with a tentative D call TRBD2 (7 bases). Deletions cut 6 bases from V and 5 bases from J, with 12 bases between. CDR1 is SGHNT and CDR2 is YYREEE in the germline V gene (reference sequence). The CDR3 is 13 amino acids. The full variable domain, its missing parts supplied by reference TRBV5-4 and TRBJ2-1, is ETGVTQSPTHLIKTRGQQVTLRCSSQSGHNTVSWYQQALGQGPQFIFQYYREEENGRGNFPPRFSGLQFPNYSSELNVNALELDDSALYLCASMGGGNNEQFFGPGTRLTVL.